This TCR beta chain is drawn from a study of T cell repertoires in cytomegalovirus infection. The wider study: Both CMV infection and a matching HLA type were indicated by public TCR beta signatures.

TCRdb passed the reads through MiXCR, listing each CDR3 protein once. The sample carries around 770,000 distinct CDR3 sequences, roughly 28% recorded once. This CDR3 spans 11 amino acids. Germline V CDR1 and CDR2: MNHNS, SASEGT. V shed 7 bases and J shed 8 bases, with 9 bases lying between them. A word on this clonotype: The antigen remains undetermined.

Study conclusions and caveats: Across the ex vivo response, the dominant clonotypes were HLA-C-restricted CMV-specific TCR beta clonotypes.

This TCR came from a human donor in good health (CMV status not recorded). Some clones in this sample may be carry-over from other donors' samples. The input for sequencing was cultured CD8+ T cells from PBMCs, taken from culture after CMV antigen stimulation. The chain uses TRBV6-1 and TRBJ2-1; D might be TRBD2 (5 bases). CDR3 amino acids: CASIAYDEQFF. As DNA, the CDR3 is TGTGCCAGCATAGCGTACGATGAGCAGTTCTTC.